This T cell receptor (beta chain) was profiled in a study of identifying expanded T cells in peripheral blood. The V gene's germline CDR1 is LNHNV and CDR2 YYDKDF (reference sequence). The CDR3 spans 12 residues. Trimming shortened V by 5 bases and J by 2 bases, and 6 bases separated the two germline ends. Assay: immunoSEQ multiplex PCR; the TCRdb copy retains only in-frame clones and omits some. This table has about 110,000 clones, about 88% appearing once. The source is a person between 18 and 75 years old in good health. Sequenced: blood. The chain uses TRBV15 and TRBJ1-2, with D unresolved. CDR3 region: CATSGTNYGYTF. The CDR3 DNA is TGTGCCACCAGCGGCACCAACTATGGCTACACCTTC.